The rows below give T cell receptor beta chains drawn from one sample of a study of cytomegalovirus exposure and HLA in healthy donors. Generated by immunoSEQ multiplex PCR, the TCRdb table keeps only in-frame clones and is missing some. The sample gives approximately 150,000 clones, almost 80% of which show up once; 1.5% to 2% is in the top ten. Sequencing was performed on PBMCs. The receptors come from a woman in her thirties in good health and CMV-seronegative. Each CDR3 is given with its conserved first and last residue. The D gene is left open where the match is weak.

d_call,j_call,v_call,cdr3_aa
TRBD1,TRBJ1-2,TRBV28,CASRTGVDGYTF
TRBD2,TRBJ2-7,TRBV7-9,CASSLETGLAGAYEQYF
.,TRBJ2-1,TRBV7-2,CASSSRTVQFF
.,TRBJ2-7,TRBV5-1,CAQTGSYEQYF
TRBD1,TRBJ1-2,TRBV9,CASSVFDGTGAYGYTF
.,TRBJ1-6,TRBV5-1,CASSLATVDNSPLHF
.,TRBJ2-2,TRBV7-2,CASSLYTGELFF
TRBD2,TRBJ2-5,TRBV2,CASSTSGGAETQYF
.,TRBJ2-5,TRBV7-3,CASSRGGQETQYF
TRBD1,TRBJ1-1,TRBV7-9,CASSVTGGTEAFF
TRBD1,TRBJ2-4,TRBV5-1,CASSRGQGTIQYF
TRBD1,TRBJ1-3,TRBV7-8,CASSQGDSGNTIYF
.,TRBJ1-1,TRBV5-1,CASMGGNTEAFF
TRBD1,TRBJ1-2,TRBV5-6,CASSHRGTGVNYGYTF
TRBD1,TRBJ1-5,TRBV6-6,CASSYTGTGGDQPQHF
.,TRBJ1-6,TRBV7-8,CASSLGNRVGSPLHF
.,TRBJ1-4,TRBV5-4,CASSLWSNEKLFF
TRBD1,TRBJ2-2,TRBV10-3,CAISESGQGNTGELFF
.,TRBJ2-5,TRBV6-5,CASSYGADKAQYF
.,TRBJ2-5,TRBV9,CASSVGGGARQETQYF